Shown below are 25 T cell receptor beta chains from a single sample sequenced in a study of blood T cell repertoires in COVID-19 (TCRdb year 2020). Libraries came from the immunoSEQ multiplex PCR assay. This is the immuneACCESS table as TCRdb keeps it, with only in-frame sequences that have V and J called. A part of the clones is gone; compared with another copy, unresolved V genes explain less than half, and the rest is unexplained. The sample profile shows 75,000 to 100,000 clones; over 80% of them were found once. About 29% of the sample rests with the top ten. Sequences were obtained from peripheral blood. Source of these receptors: a woman of 80 years or more with acute or convalescent COVID-19.

This chain links TRBV20-1 with TRBJ1-2; 7 bases are shared with TRBD1. Germline loops: CDR1 DFQATT, CDR2 SNEGSKA (reference sequence). The CDR3 consists of 11 residues. V trimming: 3 bases; J trimming: 7 bases; junction bases outside the gene matches: 2. CDR3 region: CSASDRAGYTF. The CDR3 DNA reads TGCAGTGCTAGCGACAGGGCTGGCTACACCTTC.

Only one count was recorded for this clone. This chain links TRBV4-3 with TRBJ1-4, with TRBD1 matching over 12 bases. The V gene's germline CDR1 is LGHNA and CDR2 YSLEER. The CDR3 contains 18 residues. V was pared by 1 base and J by 8 bases, with 11 bases of the junction left unmatched. This CDR3 is CASSQGNPGQGAREKLFF. Here the CDR3 DNA reads TGCGCCAGCAGCCAAGGGAATCCGGGACAGGGGGCGAGGGAAAAACTGTTTTTT.

V and J are TRBV15 and TRBJ1-1; D uncertain. The CDR3 has 15 amino acids. Germline CDR1 and CDR2: LNHNV and YYDKDF (reference sequence). The V and J ends lost 0 bases and 3 bases respectively, with 11 bases between them. CDR3 bases: TGTGCCACCAGCAGAGATACGGCGGGTGACACTGAAGCTTTCTTT. This translates into CATSRDTAGDTEAFF.

The chain links TRBV5-4 to TRBJ1-4; 7 nucleotides line up with TRBD1. The V gene's germline CDR1 is SGHNT and CDR2 YYREEE (reference sequence). V trimming: 4 bases; J trimming: 0 bases; junction bases outside the gene matches: 3. The length of the CDR3 is 15 residues. This CDR3 reads CASSIDRATNEKLFF. The CDR3 DNA is TGTGCCAGCAGCATCGACAGGGCAACTAATGAAAAACTGTTTTTT.

The genes are TRBV20-1 and TRBJ2-5; no reliable D call. This CDR3 has 9 residues. V was cut by 5 bases and J by 5 bases, with 3 bases left in between. CDR1 is DFQATT, CDR2 SNEGSKA, per germline (reference sequence). The DNA for the CDR3 is TGCAGTGCTCCGGAGACCCAGTACTTC. This encodes CSAPETQYF.

The gene calls are TRBV4-3 and TRBJ1-6, with 8 bases lining up with TRBD1. This CDR3 has 15 amino acids. CDR1 LGHNA and CDR2 YSLEER come from the germline V gene. The V segment lost 4 bases and the J segment 7 bases; nucleotides outside the gene matches: 6. This chain's CDR3 is CASSLGQGRNSPLHF. In DNA form, the CDR3 reads TGCGCCAGCAGCCTAGGACAGGGTAGGAATTCACCCCTCCACTTT.

In this sample, this clone turned up once. The chain is built from TRBV27 and TRBJ2-7; 7 bases map to TRBD2. This CDR3 comprises 20 residues. J lost 4 bases, V lost 6 bases, and 27 bases had no gene match. Germline V gives CDR1 MNHEY, CDR2 SMNVEV (reference sequence). CDR3 amino acids: CASSPYGLLPPLTSTYEQYF. DNA for the CDR3: TGTGCCAGCAGCCCCTACGGGCTCCTACCCCCACTGACTAGCACGTACGAGCAGTACTTC.

This clone came up a few times. This chain uses TRBV2 with TRBJ1-1, with 7 bases aligning to TRBD1. CDR3 length equals 14 residues. Germline assignment: CDR1 SNHLY and CDR2 FYNNEI. Trimming at V came to 7 bases and at J to 5 bases, leaving 10 bases not matched to a gene. CDR3 DNA sequence: TGTGCCAGCATGAAGACAGGGAAGGTAACTGAAGCTTTCTTT. Its protein is CASMKTGKVTEAFF.

The V call is TRBV7-7, the J call TRBJ1-6, with 9 bases fitting TRBD1. The CDR3 is 16 residues long. In germline, CDR1 is SSHAT, CDR2 FNYEAQ (reference sequence). The CDR3 spells CASGSGTGLGNSPLHF. The CDR3 bases are TGTGCTAGCGGATCCGGGACAGGGTTAGGAAATTCACCCCTCCACTTT.

The chain combines TRBV29-1 with TRBJ1-1; TRBD1 matches 11 bases. This CDR3 is 13 amino acids long. V was clipped by 6 bases and J by 7 bases; unmatched bases: 7. Per the germline V gene, CDR1 is SQVTM and CDR2 is ANQGSEA. The CDR3 nucleotides read TGCAGCGTACGGGGACAGGGGGTGGTTGAAGCTTTCTTT. Its translation is CSVRGQGVVEAFF.

The chain combines TRBV5-8 with TRBJ1-5; D is possibly TRBD1 (5 bases). CDR1 is SGHTS, CDR2 YDEGEE, per germline. CDR3 length: 14 amino acids. Trimming removed 6 bases at V and 3 bases at J, with 13 bases between. Here the CDR3 reads CASNTPGSNQPQHF. In DNA form, the CDR3 reads TGTGCCAGCAACACCCCAGGGTCCAATCAGCCCCAGCATTTT. Full variable domain (missing parts from reference TRBV5-8 and TRBJ1-5): EAGVTQSPTHLIKTRGQQATLRCSPISGHTSVYWYQQALGLGLQFLLWYDEGEERNRGNFPPRFSGRQFPNYSSELNVNALELEDSALYLCASNTPGSNQPQHFGDGTRLSIL.

Here the CDR3 reads CASSLERQTSLSSMSGNTIYF. The CDR3 nucleotides read TGTGCCAGCAGCTTAGAGAGACAAACGTCTCTGTCGAGTATGTCTGGAAACACCATATATTTT. The gene calls are TRBV7-6 and TRBJ1-3, with D unclear. In germline, CDR1 is SGHVS, CDR2 FNYEAQ. The CDR3 is 21 residues long. V lost 1 base, J lost 1 base, and 26 bases lay in between.

The V call is TRBV18, the J call TRBJ2-1, with 9 positions matching TRBD1. J was trimmed by 5 bases and V by 6 bases; bases with no gene match: 8. CDR1 is KGHSH and CDR2 is LQKENI in the germline V gene. CDR3 length equals 15 residues. CDR3 in DNA: TGTGCCAGCTCTTACGGGACAGGGCTTAACAATGAGCAGTTCTTC. It encodes CASSYGTGLNNEQFF.

CDR3 sequence (DNA): TGTGCCAGCAGCCCCGGGGGGGTTAGCTCCTACAATGAGCAGTTCTTC. Its translation: CASSPGGVSSYNEQFF. The V and J genes are TRBV7-8 and TRBJ2-1; 8 bases map to TRBD2. Germline assignment: CDR1 SGHVS and CDR2 FQNEAQ. The CDR3 is 16 amino acids. The trim removed 5 bases at V and 0 bases at J, leaving 6 bases unmatched. Looking up the rest from reference TRBV7-8 and TRBJ2-1 gives the full variable domain: GAGVSQSPRYKVAKRGQDVALRCDPISGHVSLFWYQQALGQGPEFLTYFQNEAQLDKSGLPSDRFFAERPEGSVSTLKIQRTQQEDSAVYLCASSPGGVSSYNEQFFGPGTRLTVL.

The chain employs TRBV3-1 (or the pseudogene TRBV3-2) and TRBJ2-5; 8 bases are a match to TRBD1. This CDR3 is 15 amino acids long. The V segment lost 4 bases and the J segment 3 bases; nucleotides outside the gene matches: 7. The V gene's germline CDR1 is LGHDT and CDR2 YNNKEL (reference sequence). In nucleotides, the CDR3 is TGTGCCAGCAGCCTAGGGACAGGCTTGAAAGAGACCCAGTACTTC. It yields the protein CASSLGTGLKETQYF.

The V call is TRBV5-1, the J call TRBJ2-5; TRBD2 aligns across 11 bases. The V gene end was trimmed by 0 bases and the J gene end by 5 bases; junction bases not matched to a gene: 6. The CDR3 runs 16 residues. Germline CDR1 reads SGHRS; CDR2 reads YFSETQ. The CDR3 loop reads CASSLGLAGSEETQYF. CDR3 DNA sequence: TGCGCCAGCAGCTTGGGACTAGCGGGGAGCGAGGAGACCCAGTACTTC.

This clone has just one count. The chain combines TRBV18 with TRBJ2-3; D gene ambiguous. Trimming removed 6 bases at V and 6 bases at J, with 19 bases between. Per the germline V gene, CDR1 is KGHSH and CDR2 is LQKENI. This CDR3 is built from 15 residues. CDR3 DNA sequence: TGTGCCAGCTCGCCCTATGCCCAAGTACCGGATACGCAGTATTTT. Its translation is CASSPYAQVPDTQYF.

The chain employs TRBV10-3 and TRBJ2-3; 9 bases are shared with TRBD2. Germline lookup yields CDR1 ENHRY and CDR2 SYGVKD. The CDR3 is 17 residues long. Trimming removed 4 bases from V and 2 bases from J; junction bases left unmatched: 10. CDR3 protein: CAISAAGGPWDTDTQYF. The CDR3, as DNA: TGTGCCATCAGTGCGGCGGGAGGGCCCTGGGACACAGATACGCAGTATTTT.

The chain is built from TRBV19 and TRBJ2-1; D is uncertain. There are 13 residues in the CDR3. CDR1 and CDR2 from the germline V gene are LNHDA and SQIVND (reference sequence). V was trimmed by 10 bases and J by 4 bases, leaving 14 bases between them. CDR3 DNA: TGTGCCACCCATGAGACTTCTTACAATGAGCAGTTCTTC. Amino acids: CATHETSYNEQFF.

The chain has TRBV5-1 and TRBJ2-7; 9 nucleotides line up with TRBD1. The CDR3 is 15 residues long. V trimming: 3 bases; J trimming: 2 bases; junction bases outside the gene matches: 6. Germline CDR1 reads SGHRS; CDR2 reads YFSETQ. The CDR3 DNA sequence: TGCGCCAGCAGCTACCCGGGACAGGGTCCCTACGAGCAGTACTTC. Its translation is CASSYPGQGPYEQYF.

In regard to this clone: Within the sample, other DNA sequences also encode this same CDR3. The V and J genes are TRBV5-1 and TRBJ2-5, with 8 bases identical to TRBD2. The CDR3 is 14 amino acids. Trimming took 4 bases from V and 7 from J; bases not matched to a gene: 9. Germline assignment: CDR1 SGHRS and CDR2 YFSETQ. The CDR3 nucleotides are TGCGCCAGCAGCAGGGCCGGGGGGGCAGGGACCCAGTACTTC. This translates into CASSRAGGAGTQYF.

The chain employs TRBV29-1 and TRBJ2-1; 7 bases align to TRBD2. The CDR3 is made up of 12 amino acids. Per germline, CDR1 SQVTM and CDR2 ANQGSEA. Trimming at V came to 6 bases and at J to 8 bases, leaving 7 bases not matched to a gene. The CDR3 sequence is CSVGGIRDEQFF. CDR3 sequence (DNA): TGCAGCGTGGGGGGGATTAGGGATGAGCAGTTCTTC.

The genes are TRBV11-2 and TRBJ1-1; 10 bases line up with TRBD1. After removal of 5 bases from V and 6 bases from J, the junction contained 9 bases not matched to a gene. CDR3 length equals 15 residues. CDR1 and CDR2 (germline): SGHAT, FQNNGV. Written as DNA, the CDR3 is TGTGCCAGCAGCCCCTGGACAGGGGGAGTCGCTGAAGCTTTCTTT. It yields the protein CASSPWTGGVAEAFF.

The sample holds a few counts of this clone. The chain carries TRBV5-5 and TRBJ2-7; D may be TRBD2 (6 bases). Germline V gene data show CDR1 as SGHKS and CDR2 as YYEKEE (reference sequence). V was trimmed by 4 bases and J by 3 bases, leaving 14 bases between them. The CDR3 has 14 residues. The CDR3, as DNA: TGTGCCAGCAGCCCCCGGGAGACGCTCTACGAGCAGTACTTC. The encoded protein is CASSPRETLYEQYF.

The V and J genes are TRBV9 and TRBJ2-5, with unresolved D. Germline CDR1 reads SGDLS; CDR2 reads YYNGEE. V lost 2 bases to trimming and J lost 4 bases, with 12 bases between them. The CDR3 has 14 residues. CDR3 nucleotides: TGTGCCAGCAGCGTGTCACCCTCCGGAGAGACCCAGTACTTC. It specifies CASSVSPSGETQYF.